One sample yielded the 9 T cell receptor beta chains listed below, sequenced in a study of cytomegalovirus exposure and HLA in healthy donors. Data came from immunoSEQ multiplex PCR; TCRdb stores just in-frame clones and leaves some out. The sample consists of about 160,000 clones, about 89% of them appearing once. The specimen was PBMCs. The receptor set was obtained from a young woman in good health and CMV-seropositive.

The chain employs TRBV6-6 and TRBJ1-5; possible D gene TRBD1, 5 bases. CDR1 is MNHNY and CDR2 is SVGAGI in the germline V gene (reference sequence). CDR3 length: 14 amino acids. Trimming took off 6 bases at V and 0 bases at J, with 9 bases between the two ends. The CDR3 DNA reads as TGTGCCAGCAGACACGACAGTAGCAATCAGCCCCAGCATTTT. Translating gives CASRHDSSNQPQHF.

V gene TRBV5-1 combines with J gene TRBJ2-7; a weak D match, TRBD2 (5 bases). Trimming took 4 bases from V and 2 from J, leaving 16 bases between them. CDR3 length: 15 residues. The germline V gene has CDR1 SGHRS and CDR2 YFSETQ. The DNA of the CDR3 is TGCGCCAGCAGCGGCGGGCTGCTGAAAACCTACGAGCAGTACTTC. It codes for CASSGGLLKTYEQYF.

The chain employs TRBV19 and TRBJ1-2; 11 nucleotides agree with TRBD1. Germline loops: CDR1 LNHDA, CDR2 SQIVND (reference sequence). V trimming: 4 bases; J trimming: 5 bases; junction bases outside the gene matches: 9. The CDR3 runs to 16 residues. The CDR3 sequence is CASSTGQGGRGYGYTF. CDR3 nucleotide sequence: TGTGCCAGTAGTACGGGACAGGGGGGACGGGGATATGGCTACACCTTC.

The gene calls are TRBV19 and TRBJ1-5; D gene ambiguous. CDR1 LNHDA and CDR2 SQIVND come from the germline V gene (reference sequence). V was shortened by 5 bases and J by 3 bases, with 14 bases between the two germline ends. The CDR3 spans 15 residues. CDR3 in amino acids: CASSPSGWANQPQHF. The CDR3 DNA is TGTGCCAGTAGTCCCTCGGGGTGGGCCAATCAGCCCCAGCATTTT.

The rearrangement links TRBV28 to TRBJ1-2; D perhaps matches TRBD1 (5 bases). CDR1 MDHEN and CDR2 SYDVKM come from the germline V gene. V dropped 2 bases and J dropped 4 bases, with 14 bases sitting between them. There are 15 residues in the CDR3. The DNA of the CDR3 is TGTGCCAGCAGTTTAGCGAGACCCGGGGGCTATGGCTACACCTTC. Translating it yields CASSLARPGGYGYTF.

The chain recombines TRBV25-1 with TRBJ1-1; D gene ambiguous. Trimming shortened V by 2 bases and J by 6 bases, and 16 bases separated the two germline ends. Germline-derived CDR1 and CDR2 are MGHDK and SYGVNS. The CDR3 is 15 amino acids. The CDR3 coding sequence is TGTGCCAGCAGTGAACGTCGAGGGTTGTTGGCTGAAGCTTTCTTT. Translation: CASSERRGLLAEAFF.

This chain links TRBV7-3 with TRBJ2-7; 12 nucleotides align to TRBD1. The CDR3 has 15 residues. Germline V gene data show CDR1 as SGHTA and CDR2 as FQGTGA. V gave up 4 bases and J gave up 7 bases; unmatched junction bases: 8. The CDR3 region has the DNA TGTGCCAGCAGCTCGTCCGGGACAGGGGGCGGGGAGCAGTACTTC. Encoded protein: CASSSSGTGGGEQYF.

This sequence joins TRBV7-8 and TRBJ1-1; 9 positions match TRBD1. Germline trimming cut 4 bases from V and 0 bases from J; bases unmatched to any gene: 6. Germline V gene data show CDR1 as SGHVS and CDR2 as FQNEAQ. CDR3 length: 16 amino acids. CDR3 sequence reads: CASSYRDRVMNTEAFF. The CDR3 DNA sequence: TGTGCCAGCAGCTACCGGGACAGGGTGATGAACACTGAAGCTTTCTTT.

In this sample, this clone turned up once. The rearrangement uses TRBV15 and TRBJ2-2; TRBD2 aligns across 7 bases. Germline lookup yields CDR1 LNHNV and CDR2 YYDKDF (reference sequence). V shed 2 bases and J 7 bases; nucleotides not matched to a gene: 4. The CDR3 is 14 amino acids. CDR3 sequence: CATSRLPGGGELFF. In DNA form, the CDR3 reads TGTGCCACCAGCAGATTACCGGGGGGCGGGGAGCTGTTTTTT.